This record concerns one T cell receptor beta chain sequence. These data originate in a study of shared clonotypes between healthy human individuals. This table comes from immunoSEQ multiplex PCR, and its TCRdb copy is limited to in-frame clones, with some not included. Of fewer than 400,000 clones detected, around 67% appear once; the ten largest clones hold 10%. The authors divided CD4+ cells into CD45RA+ naive and CD45RA-negative memory subsets. Germline assignment: CDR1 MGHRA and CDR2 YSYEKL. The trim removed 1 base at V and 3 bases at J, leaving 2 bases unmatched. CDR3 length: 14 residues. This rearrangement joins TRBV4-1 to TRBJ2-5; TRBD2 matches 7 bases. Sequenced: memory CD4+ T cells sorted from blood. Sample subset: CD45RA-negative fraction. The sequence was collected from a man aged 25-45 years in good health. Here the CDR3 DNA reads TGCGCCAGCAGCCAAGTGAGCGGGAAAGAGACCCAGTACTTC. Translated, it gives CASSQVSGKETQYF.